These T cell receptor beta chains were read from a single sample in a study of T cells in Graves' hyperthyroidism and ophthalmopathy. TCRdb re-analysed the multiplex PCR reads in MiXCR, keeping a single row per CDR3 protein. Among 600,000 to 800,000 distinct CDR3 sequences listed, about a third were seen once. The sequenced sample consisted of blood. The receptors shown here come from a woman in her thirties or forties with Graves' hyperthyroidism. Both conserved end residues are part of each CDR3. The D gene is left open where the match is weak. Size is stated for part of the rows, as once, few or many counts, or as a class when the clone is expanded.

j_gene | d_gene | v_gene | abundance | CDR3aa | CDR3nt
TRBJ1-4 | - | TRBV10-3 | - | CAISDGDRLIREKLFF | TGTGCCATCAGTGACGGAGACAGGTTAATAAGGGAAAAACTGTTTTTT
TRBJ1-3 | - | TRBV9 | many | CASSPLGGRTGNTIYF | TGTGCCAGCAGCCCCCTGGGTGGGAGGACTGGAAACACCATATATTTT
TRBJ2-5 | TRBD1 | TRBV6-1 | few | CASSMDREETQYF | TGTGCCAGCAGTATGGACAGGGAAGAGACCCAGTACTTC
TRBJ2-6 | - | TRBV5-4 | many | CASKAPGPLRGANVLTF | TGTGCCAGCAAAGCCCCGGGGCCCTTGAGGGGGGCCAACGTCCTGACTTTC
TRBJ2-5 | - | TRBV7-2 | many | CASSLGFVGAETQYF | TGTGCCAGCAGCTTAGGTTTTGTTGGAGCTGAGACCCAGTACTTC
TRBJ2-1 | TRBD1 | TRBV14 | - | CASSRRTGALGEQFF | TGTGCCAGCAGCCGACGGACAGGGGCCTTAGGCGAGCAGTTCTTC
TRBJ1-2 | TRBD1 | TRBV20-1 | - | CSAKQGADGYTF | TGCAGTGCCAAACAGGGGGCGGATGGCTACACCTTC
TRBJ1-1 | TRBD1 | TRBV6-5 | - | CASSPRSGQGATRAFF | TGTGCCAGCAGCCCAAGATCGGGACAGGGGGCAACCAGAGCTTTCTTT
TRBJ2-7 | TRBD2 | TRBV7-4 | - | CASSLESGGAYEQYF | TGTGCCAGCAGCTTAGAGTCGGGAGGGGCGTACGAGCAGTACTTC
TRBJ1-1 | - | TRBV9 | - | CASSLRVLATEAFF | TGTGCCAGCAGTCTCAGGGTTCTTGCCACTGAAGCTTTCTTT
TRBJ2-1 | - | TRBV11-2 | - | CASSPRGQSSYNEQFF | TGTGCCAGCAGCCCTCGTGGGCAGAGCTCCTACAATGAGCAGTTCTTC